These 29 T cell receptor beta chains were sequenced from one sample in a study of response to subunit inactivated influenza vaccine listed by TCRdb under 2018. Libraries were constructed by RT-PCR. For sequencing, an Illumina HiSeq 2500 was employed. The public reads were run again by TCRdb, first through fastp at Q25 and then through MiXCR, and only productive beta chains were kept. CDR3 protein duplicates are merged, each entry listing the most common genes and DNA. Counted in this sample were under 550,000 distinct CDR3 sequences; approximately 6.9% of them appeared once. Clones ranked in the top ten supply roughly 13% of the sample. The sample in question was PBMCs from blood, obtained around 25 months after vaccination. Source of these receptors: a man between 50 and 69 years old who received an inactivated influenza vaccine. Donor details come from another sample of the same person, matched by shared clones.

This sequence joins TRBV4-3 and TRBJ2-1; weak D call: TRBD1 (6 bases). Deletions cut 3 bases from V and 2 bases from J, with 11 bases between. The CDR3 has 15 residues. CDR1 is LGHNA and CDR2 is YSLEER in the germline V gene. For the CDR3, the DNA is TGCGCCAGCAGCCACCCAGGGGTCGCCTACAATGAGCAGTTCTTC. This gives the protein CASSHPGVAYNEQFF.

This clonotype appeared many times. The chain recombines TRBV5-1 with TRBJ2-5, with 9 bases lining up with TRBD1. The CDR3 contains 17 residues. Germline V lookup: CDR1 SGHRS, CDR2 YFSETQ. V shed 0 bases and J 4 bases; nucleotides not matched to a gene: 10. The DNA for the CDR3 is TGCGCCAGCAGCTTGGTGATGATCGGGACAGGGAGAGAGACCCAGTACTTC. This sequence encodes CASSLVMIGTGRETQYF.

The rearrangement uses TRBV10-3 and TRBJ2-3; 13 nucleotides agree with TRBD2. CDR1 and CDR2 from the germline V gene are ENHRY and SYGVKD. V trimming: 2 bases; J trimming: 1 base; junction bases outside the gene matches: 9. The CDR3 sequence is 19 residues long. The CDR3 loop reads CAISETFGTSGVRTDTQYF. The CDR3 DNA is TGTGCCATCAGTGAGACGTTCGGGACTAGCGGGGTACGCACAGATACGCAGTATTTT.

This chain uses TRBV11-2 with TRBJ1-2; D is unresolved. The CDR3 is made up of 12 amino acids. Deletions cut 5 bases from V and 4 bases from J, with 8 bases between. Germline assignment: CDR1 SGHAT and CDR2 FQNNGV. The CDR3 loop reads CASSEESYGYTF. CDR3 nucleotide sequence: TGTGCCAGCAGCGAGGAGAGCTATGGCTACACCTTC. The full variable domain, completed using reference TRBV11-2 and TRBJ1-2, is EAGVAQSPRYKIIEKRQSVAFWCNPISGHATLYWYQQILGQGPKLLIQFQNNGVVDDSQLPKDRFSAERLKGVDSTLKIQPAKLEDSAVYLCASSEESYGYTFGSGTRLTVV.

The chain combines TRBV7-2 with TRBJ2-1, with TRBD2 matching over 12 bases. The V segment lost 2 bases and the J segment 8 bases; nucleotides outside the gene matches: 4. Germline V gene sequence: CDR1 SGHTA, CDR2 FQGNSA. The CDR3 is 15 residues long. The CDR3: CASSLPTSGGDEQFF. CDR3 bases: TGTGCCAGCAGCTTACCGACTAGCGGGGGTGATGAGCAGTTCTTC.

At least ten counts were recorded for this clonotype. The chain joins TRBV11-3 to TRBJ2-1; 7 bases fit TRBD1. With V trimmed by 4 bases and J by 4 bases, 16 bases remained unmatched. This CDR3 is built from 18 residues. The germline V gene encodes CDR1 SGHNT and CDR2 YENEEA. CDR3 in DNA: TGTGCCAGCAGCTCGCACCTAGGGACAGTTTGGGGGTACAATGAGCAGTTCTTC. It translates to CASSSHLGTVWGYNEQFF.

This clonotype was detected many times. This chain connects TRBV7-8 to TRBJ1-1; D ambiguous. Germline V gives CDR1 SGHVS, CDR2 FQNEAQ. Trimming pared 5 bases from V and 1 base from J, leaving 11 bases between. The length of the CDR3 is 14 residues. Here the CDR3 reads CASSIGPANTEAFF. CDR3 sequence (DNA): TGTGCCAGCAGCATCGGACCTGCGAACACTGAAGCTTTCTTT.

This clonotype has a count of ten or more. This chain connects TRBV12-3 or TRBV12-4 to TRBJ2-5; the D gene is possibly TRBD2 (5 bases). V dropped 7 bases and J dropped 0 bases, with 21 bases sitting between them. This CDR3 has 17 amino acids. CDR3 DNA: TGTGCCAGCACCTCCGGACGAGGGTGGGCCTACCAAGAGACCCAGTACTTC. Translating gives CASTSGRGWAYQETQYF.

This clonotype turned up a few times. V gene TRBV5-5 combines with J gene TRBJ2-1, with TRBD2 matching over 7 bases. Looked up from germline, CDR1 is SGHKS and CDR2 is YYEKEE (reference sequence). Trimming removed 4 bases from V and 6 bases from J; junction bases left unmatched: 4. CDR3 length: 13 residues. The CDR3 is CASSNRTSNEQFF. For the CDR3, the DNA is TGTGCCAGCAGCAACCGGACTAGCAATGAGCAGTTCTTC.

This clonotype was detected ten times or more. The J gene is TRBJ1-1, the V gene TRBV12-3 or TRBV12-4, with D maybe TRBD1 (6 bases). The CDR3 runs to 17 residues. V lost 7 bases to trimming and J lost 5 bases, with 26 bases between them. This CDR3 reads CASTLGGLARGATEAFF. CDR3 DNA: TGTGCCAGCACCTTAGGGGGACTCGCCCGGGGGGCGACTGAAGCTTTCTTT.

This clonotype was observed many times. The V gene is TRBV5-1, the J gene TRBJ2-3; D call uncertain. Trimming removed 6 bases at V and 13 bases at J, with 18 bases between. The CDR3 consists of 12 residues. Germline CDR1 is SGHRS and CDR2 is YFSETQ. CDR3 bases: TGCGCCAGCACCTCATCGGGCAGGAGAAAGTATTTT. Residues: CASTSSGRRKYF.

This clonotype came up a few times. The rearrangement joins TRBV20-1 to TRBJ1-6; no clear D. Germline CDR1 reads DFQATT; CDR2 reads SNEGSKA (reference sequence). The CDR3 runs 15 residues. V was trimmed by 3 bases and J by 7 bases, leaving 16 bases between them. The CDR3 is CSASGTGRRNSPLHF. The CDR3, as DNA: TGCAGTGCTAGCGGAACGGGGAGGCGGAATTCACCCCTCCACTTT.

CDR3 amino acids: CSARVRESQPQHF. CDR3 DNA: TGCAGTGCTAGAGTGAGGGAATCTCAGCCCCAGCATTTT. The chain couples TRBV20-1 to TRBJ1-5; D gene uncertain. The V gene's germline CDR1 is DFQATT and CDR2 SNEGSKA (reference sequence). This CDR3 region has 13 residues. V lost 1 base to trimming and J lost 6 bases, with 10 bases between them.

This clonotype was detected a few times. The chain is built from TRBV6-5 and TRBJ2-1, with D possibly TRBD2 on 6 matching bases. This CDR3 is built from 16 residues. Germline CDR1 reads MNHEY; CDR2 reads SVGAGI. Deletions cut 0 bases from V and 4 bases from J, with 13 bases between. Here the CDR3 reads CASSYSGTAIYNEQFF. For the CDR3, the DNA is TGTGCCAGCAGTTACTCAGGGACTGCCATATACAATGAGCAGTTCTTC.

Of note for this clonotype: One junction end does not reproduce the germline sequence, and a read error may be involved. The chain uses TRBV6-1 and TRBJ1-2, with a weak D call TRBD1 (6 bases). The CDR3 contains 11 residues. Germline V gene data show CDR1 as MNHNS and CDR2 as SASEGT. For the CDR3, the DNA is TGTGCCAGCAGAGAAGGGGGTGGCTACACCTTC. Encoded protein: CASREGGGYTF.

The chain couples TRBV25-1 to TRBJ2-7, with 8 positions matching TRBD1. CDR1 MGHDK and CDR2 SYGVNS come from the germline V gene. CDR3 length: 17 amino acids. The junction had 9 bases not matched to a gene; V was cut back by 0 bases and J by 2 bases. CDR3 amino acids: CASSEYGKGQGTYEQYF. The DNA for the CDR3 is TGTGCCAGCAGTGAATATGGGAAAGGACAGGGAACCTACGAGCAGTACTTC.

The chain couples TRBV29-1 to TRBJ2-3; 9 nucleotides match TRBD2. The CDR3 totals 15 residues. Losses at the gene ends were 4 bases for V and 3 bases for J; bases not matched to a gene: 8. Looked up from germline, CDR1 is SQVTM and CDR2 is ANQGSEA. DNA of the CDR3: TGCAGCGTTGGAGCAGCGGGAGGTGGGACAGATACGCAGTATTTT. As protein: CSVGAAGGGTDTQYF.

The chain has TRBV25-1 and TRBJ1-2; D possibly corresponds to TRBD1 (5 bases). Germline assignment: CDR1 MGHDK and CDR2 SYGVNS. Trimming removed 6 bases from V and 6 bases from J, with 8 bases in between. The CDR3 totals 11 residues. The CDR3 region is CASSQGDGYTF. CDR3 coding DNA: TGTGCCAGCAGCCAGGGTGATGGCTACACCTTC.

In its sample, this clonotype was seen a few times. V is TRBV7-9 and J is TRBJ2-5; D may match TRBD1 or TRBD2 (5 bases each). This CDR3 contains 16 residues. Trimming took off 3 bases at V and 5 bases at J, with 19 bases between the two ends. CDR1 is SEHNR, CDR2 FQNEAQ, per germline (reference sequence). The CDR3 region has the DNA TGTGCCAGCAGCTTCAGCCCGGGGCAGGGCGAGGAGACCCAGTACTTC. Translating gives CASSFSPGQGEETQYF.

This clonotype was detected ten times or more. This chain uses TRBV3-1 with TRBJ1-6; possibly TRBD1 for D (6 bases). The germline V gene encodes CDR1 LGHDT and CDR2 YNNKEL (reference sequence). The V gene lost 4 bases and the J gene lost 6 bases, with 19 bases spanning the gap. CDR3 length equals 17 residues. CDR3 sequence reads: CASSRGAGAPLNSPLHF. The CDR3 bases are TGTGCCAGCAGCCGAGGAGCGGGGGCCCCTCTTAATTCACCCCTCCACTTT.

Ten or more counts support this clonotype. This chain uses TRBV20-1 with TRBJ1-1; maybe TRBD1 (5 bases). Trimming took off 4 bases at V and 1 base at J, with 10 bases between the two ends. The germline V gene encodes CDR1 DFQATT and CDR2 SNEGSKA (reference sequence). There are 13 residues in the CDR3. In DNA form, the CDR3 reads TGCAGTGCTACCTCAGGGAGGAACACTGAAGCTTTCTTT. It encodes CSATSGRNTEAFF.

This clonotype was seen only a few times. V usage is TRBV11-2 and J usage is TRBJ2-3, with TRBD2 matching over 12 bases. Germline CDR1 SGHAT, CDR2 FQNNGV. J gave up 4 bases and V 4 bases, and 12 bases lay outside the gene matches. The CDR3 is 18 residues long. CDR3 in amino acids: CASSSYVLAGGPSDTQYF. The CDR3 DNA is TGTGCCAGCAGCTCGTATGTCCTAGCGGGGGGGCCATCAGATACGCAGTATTTT.

The V gene is TRBV12-3 or TRBV12-4, the J gene TRBJ2-1, with 12 bases that match TRBD2. V dropped 4 bases and J dropped 9; count of bases not matched to a gene: 7. There are 15 residues in the CDR3. CDR3 loop: CASSSRTSGMFEQFF. For the CDR3, the DNA is TGTGCCAGCAGTTCCCGGACTAGCGGGATGTTTGAGCAGTTCTTC.

V usage is TRBV5-1 and J usage is TRBJ1-4, with 10 bases aligning to TRBD1. Germline CDR1 is SGHRS and CDR2 is YFSETQ. The CDR3 has 14 residues. V shed 0 bases and J 10 bases; nucleotides not matched to a gene: 3. This CDR3 is CASSLGRTGGKLFF. The DNA of the CDR3 is TGCGCCAGCAGCTTGGGGCGGACAGGGGGAAAACTGTTTTTT.

This clonotype was recorded a few times. V and J are TRBV29-1 and TRBJ2-7, with TRBD2 matching 12 bases. This CDR3 is built from 12 residues. The germline V gene has CDR1 SQVTM and CDR2 ANQGSEA. After removal of 7 bases from V and 11 bases from J, the junction contained 9 bases not matched to a gene. This CDR3 reads CSARTSGKMEYF. CDR3 DNA sequence: TGCAGCGCTAGGACTAGCGGGAAGATGGAGTACTTC.

This chain uses TRBV5-5 with TRBJ1-1; no clear D gene. Germline CDR1 and CDR2: SGHKS and YYEKEE (reference sequence). This CDR3 has 17 residues. V was cut by 0 bases and J by 3 bases, with 18 bases left in between. The CDR3 DNA reads as TGTGCCAGCAGCTTGGGTCGGGTAGGCGCGGAATACACTGAAGCTTTCTTT. It encodes CASSLGRVGAEYTEAFF.

This chain links TRBV2 with TRBJ2-7; 9 positions match TRBD1. The CDR3 is 15 amino acids. Looked up from germline, CDR1 is SNHLY and CDR2 is FYNNEI. V was pared by 7 bases and J by 5 bases, with 12 bases of the junction left unmatched. The CDR3 is CASKRSGTGLNEQYF. In nucleotides, the CDR3 is TGTGCCAGCAAAAGAAGCGGGACAGGGTTGAACGAGCAGTACTTC.

In its sample, this clonotype was seen many times. The CDR3 here is CASSFLSIRMDEKLFF. Here the CDR3 DNA reads TGTGCCAGCAGCTTCCTCTCAATTCGGATGGATGAAAAACTGTTTTTT. The chain couples TRBV7-9 to TRBJ1-4, with D unresolved. V shed 3 bases and J shed 6 bases, with 17 bases lying between them. From germline, CDR1 is SEHNR and CDR2 FQNEAQ (reference sequence). The CDR3 sequence is 16 residues long.

This clonotype was seen only a few times. This rearrangement joins TRBV6-1 to TRBJ2-5, with D possibly being TRBD2 (6 bases). This CDR3 region has 14 residues. Looked up from germline, CDR1 is MNHNS and CDR2 is SASEGT. The V and J ends lost 6 bases and 7 bases respectively, with 18 bases between them. The CDR3 nucleotides are TGTGCCAGCAGGGGTCTCGGGAGTGCTGGGACCCAGTACTTC. Translation: CASRGLGSAGTQYF.